These T cell receptor beta chains were read from a single sample in a study of CD8 T cells in ankylosing spondylitis. Each CDR3 protein is one row after TCRdb ran MiXCR on the 5' RACE reads. The data hold tens of thousands of distinct CDR3 sequences, with more than 5.5% observed a single time. Material for sequencing was synovial fluid, either unsorted or a sorted T cell fraction (not recorded which). These TCRs come from a male donor with ankylosing spondylitis. Each CDR3 is given without its conserved first and last residue. The D gene is left open where the match is weak.

d_call v_call cdr3_aa
TRBD1 TRBV12-3/TRBV12-4 ASSHRGASGTEAF
TRBD1 TRBV29-1 SVADRGMDTGELF
. TRBV11-3 ASSLGGDISNQPQH
TRBD1 TRBV5-1 ASSRDGTGSYEQY
. TRBV7-8 ASSRETNEKLF
TRBD2 TRBV29-1 SVEDRGTSGTYEQY
TRBD2 TRBV11-1 ASSPGLAAGYEQY
TRBD2 TRBV7-9 ASASGRAMGDEQF
. TRBV29-1 SVREDHYGYT
TRBD2 TRBV7-6 ASSKISGNYNEQF